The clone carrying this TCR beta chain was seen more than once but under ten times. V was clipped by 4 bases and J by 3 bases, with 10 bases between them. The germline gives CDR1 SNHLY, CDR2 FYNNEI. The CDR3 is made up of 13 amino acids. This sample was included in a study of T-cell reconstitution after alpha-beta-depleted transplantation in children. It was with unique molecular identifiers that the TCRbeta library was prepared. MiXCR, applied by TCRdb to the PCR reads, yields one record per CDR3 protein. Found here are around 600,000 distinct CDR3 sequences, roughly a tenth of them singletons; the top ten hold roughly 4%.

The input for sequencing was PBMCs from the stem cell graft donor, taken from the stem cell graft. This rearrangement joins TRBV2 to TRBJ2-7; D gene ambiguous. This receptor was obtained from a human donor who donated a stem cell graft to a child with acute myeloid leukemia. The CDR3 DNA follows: TGTGCCAGCAGTGCCCAAGGGTACTACGAGCAGTACTTC. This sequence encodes CASSAQGYYEQYF.